Below, 6 T cell receptor beta chains from the same sample are listed, as sequenced in a study of blood T cell repertoires in COVID-19. Clones were read by immunoSEQ multiplex PCR, and TCRdb kept only the in-frame ones, dropping some. The sample lists under 400,000 clones; roughly 90% were seen once. Source material: PBMCs or T cells enriched from blood (not recorded which). The receptors were sampled from a woman younger than 45 who had been exposed to COVID-19.

The genes are TRBV3-1 (or the pseudogene TRBV3-2) and TRBJ1-3, with D possibly matching TRBD1 (5 bases). The V gene lost 4 bases and the J gene lost 1 base, with 8 bases spanning the gap. Germline V gene data show CDR1 as LGHDT and CDR2 as YNNKEL (reference sequence). The CDR3 has 14 amino acids. The CDR3 region is CASSRSGSGNTIYF. CDR3 DNA sequence: TGTGCCAGCAGCCGTTCAGGGTCTGGAAACACCATATATTTT.

The chain combines TRBV28 with TRBJ1-2; no clear D gene. This CDR3 region has 16 residues. V was trimmed by 4 bases and J by 3 bases, leaving 18 bases between them. CDR1 is MDHEN, CDR2 SYDVKM, per germline. The CDR3 coding sequence is TGTGCCAGCAGTTCCAACCCCTCCGGGAGGTACTATGGCTACACCTTC. This codes for CASSSNPSGRYYGYTF.

The chain joins TRBV7-9 to TRBJ1-1; TRBD1 is a possible D gene (6 bases). This CDR3 is 16 amino acids long. CDR1 is SEHNR and CDR2 is FQNEAQ in the germline V gene (reference sequence). V lost 0 bases, J lost 0 bases, and 11 bases lay in between. The CDR3: CASSLASGAMNTEAFF. CDR3 bases: TGTGCCAGCAGCTTAGCGTCAGGGGCTATGAACACTGAAGCTTTCTTT.

The CDR3 spells CAWSVQGPPYEQYF. The CDR3 DNA sequence: TGTGCCTGGAGTGTACAGGGTCCCCCCTACGAGCAGTACTTC. The chain joins TRBV30 to TRBJ2-7, with TRBD1 as a possible D gene (6 bases). Germline V gene sequence: CDR1 GTSNPN, CDR2 SVGIG (reference sequence). This CDR3 comprises 14 residues. Trimming took off 0 bases at V and 2 bases at J, with 11 bases between the two ends.

Of note for this clone: The same CDR3 is also encoded by other DNA sequences in this sample. V gene TRBV28 combines with J gene TRBJ2-1; D gene ambiguous. Germline CDR1 MDHEN, CDR2 SYDVKM. V lost 5 bases, J lost 4 bases, and 3 bases lay in between. The CDR3 length is 11 residues. CDR3 protein: CASSQYNEQFF. The DNA for the CDR3 is TGTGCCAGCAGTCAATACAATGAGCAGTTCTTC.

J is TRBJ2-3 and V is TRBV24-1; tentatively, D is TRBD1 (5 bases). Trimming pared 8 bases from V and 2 bases from J, leaving 10 bases between. The CDR3 is 13 residues long. Germline V gene lookup returns CDR1 KGHDR and CDR2 SFDVKD. CDR3 in amino acids: CATTPDNTDTQYF. CDR3 coding DNA: TGTGCCACCACCCCGGACAACACAGATACGCAGTATTTT.